The rows below give T cell receptor beta chains drawn from one sample of a study of PD-L1 blockade in urothelial cancer. The data were produced by immunoSEQ multiplex PCR, yet TCRdb's version contains in-frame clones alone and is incomplete. The sample lists about 90,000 clones; approximately 91% were seen once. The sequenced sample was PBMCs, obtained around atezolizumab (anti-PD-L1) treatment. These receptors originate from a man in his sixties with urothelial cancer. Both conserved end residues are part of each CDR3. The order of the fields is D gene, CDR3 length, clone size, J gene, V gene, CDR3 DNA, CDR3 protein. A D gene is named only where the DNA matches it firmly. Rows may omit the clone size; those that give it use once, few, many or a size class.

NA,14,NA,TRBJ2-1,TRBV29-1,TGCAGCGTTTCCCCGGACAATACCTACAATGAGCAGTTCTTC,CSVSPDNTYNEQFF
NA,16,NA,TRBJ2-7,TRBV6-5,TGTGCCAGCAGTTACTCGAGCGGAACCACCACCTACGAGCAGTACTTC,CASSYSSGTTTYEQYF
TRBD2,15,NA,TRBJ2-7,TRBV2,TGTGCCAGCAGTGAATTAGCGGGCCCACTGGACGAGCAGTACTTC,CASSELAGPLDEQYF
NA,16,NA,TRBJ1-6,TRBV5-1,TGCGCCAGCAGCTTGTCCCCGATCGACACTAATTCACCCCTCCACTTT,CASSLSPIDTNSPLHF
NA,16,NA,TRBJ1-1,TRBV18,TGTGCCAGCTCACCAACCAGGGTAAGGGTGAACACTGAAGCTTTCTTT,CASSPTRVRVNTEAFF
NA,17,NA,TRBJ1-4,TRBV5-6,TGTGCCAGCAGCTTGGTCGGGGGGGCGACAACTAATGAAAAACTGTTTTTT,CASSLVGGATTNEKLFF
TRBD1,17,NA,TRBJ1-6,TRBV7-3,TGTGCCAGCAGCTTAGTCGGGACAGGGGGCCAGCGTTCACCCCTCCACTTT,CASSLVGTGGQRSPLHF
TRBD1,14,NA,TRBJ2-7,TRBV29-1,TGCAGCGTTGGGGGGGGACAGGGAGTGAGTGAGCAGTACTTC,CSVGGGQGVSEQYF
NA,19,NA,TRBJ2-1,TRBV12-2,TGTGCAAGTCGCCCCCCCGCGGGGTTACAGGCTAGCGGGAGGGATGAGCAGTTCTTC,CASRPPAGLQASGRDEQFF
NA,15,NA,TRBJ2-1,TRBV7-2,TGTGCCAGCAGCTTATTACGGGACTTTTTCAATGAGCAGTTCTTC,CASSLLRDFFNEQFF
NA,13,NA,TRBJ2-5,TRBV5-1,TGCGCCAGCAGCGGGCAGGGTCCAGAGACCCAGTACTTC,CASSGQGPETQYF
TRBD2,15,NA,TRBJ2-1,TRBV2,TGTGCCAGCAGTGGGAGACTAGCGGGACTAAATGAGCAGTTCTTC,CASSGRLAGLNEQFF
TRBD1,15,NA,TRBJ1-5,TRBV7-9,TGTGCCAGCAGCTGGGGGACAGGGGGCAATCAGCCCCAGCATTTT,CASSWGTGGNQPQHF
NA,15,NA,TRBJ2-7,TRBV6-6,TGTGCCAGCAGTCGACCTAGGGACACCGCCTACGAGCAGTACTTC,CASSRPRDTAYEQYF
NA,14,NA,TRBJ1-6,TRBV25-1,TGTGCCAGCAGTGAATCAGGGTATAATTCACCCCTCCACTTT,CASSESGYNSPLHF
NA,15,NA,TRBJ1-3,TRBV9,TGTGCCAGCAGCGTAGCGGGGGGACCTGGAAACACCATATATTTT,CASSVAGGPGNTIYF
NA,15,NA,TRBJ2-7,TRBV4-3,TGCGCCAGCAGCCAAGATAGGGGACTTTGGTACGAGCAGTACTTC,CASSQDRGLWYEQYF
TRBD1,16,once,TRBJ2-3,TRBV19,TGTGCCAGTAGTTTCGCGGGACAGGGGCGCACAGATACGCAGTATTTT,CASSFAGQGRTDTQYF
TRBD2,19,NA,TRBJ2-3,TRBV5-6,TGTGCCAGCAGCTTGGCCGGGACTAGCGGGGGGCCAGGGAGAGATACGCAGTATTTT,CASSLAGTSGGPGRDTQYF
NA,17,NA,TRBJ1-2,TRBV7-3,TGTGCCAGCAGCCCATTAAGTCCCAGGGATTCTCCCTATGGCTACACCTTC,CASSPLSPRDSPYGYTF
NA,16,few,TRBJ1-2,TRBV6-6,TGTGCCAGCACCCTGACGGGGGGGCGTGTCCCCTATGGCTACACCTTC,CASTLTGGRVPYGYTF
TRBD2,19,NA,TRBJ2-3,TRBV5-4,TGTGCCAGCAGCTTGGGGGGACTAGCGGGGGTTACTAGCACAGATACGCAGTATTTT,CASSLGGLAGVTSTDTQYF
NA,16,NA,TRBJ2-7,TRBV7-8,TGTGCCAGCAGCTTAATTCTTGTTGCGGGAACCTACGAGCAGTACTTC,CASSLILVAGTYEQYF
NA,15,NA,TRBJ1-4,TRBV6-1,TGTGCCAGCAGTGAGGGGCAGGGCCTGGGTGAAAAACTGTTTTTT,CASSEGQGLGEKLFF
NA,14,once,TRBJ1-1,TRBV5-1,TGCGCCAGCAGCCAACAGGGTGGGGGCACTGAAGCTTTCTTT,CASSQQGGGTEAFF
TRBD1,15,NA,TRBJ2-7,TRBV4-3,TGCGCCAGCAGCCAAGATTGGACAGGGTCGTACGAGCAGTACTTC,CASSQDWTGSYEQYF
TRBD2,16,once,TRBJ2-3,TRBV5-1,TGCGCCAGCAGCCTTAGGACTAGCGGGATTGTGGATACGCAGTATTTT,CASSLRTSGIVDTQYF
NA,11,NA,TRBJ2-5,TRBV18,TGTGCCAGCTCACCTCGGGAGACCCAGTACTTC,CASSPRETQYF
TRBD1,19,NA,TRBJ2-1,TRBV9,TGTGCCAGCAGCCCCGGGCAGGGAAACAGGGGCCTTCTGTACAATGAGCAGTTCTTC,CASSPGQGNRGLLYNEQFF
TRBD2,13,once,TRBJ2-3,TRBV12-5,TGTGCTAGTGGCTTAGCGGGCGCAGATACGCAGTATTTT,CASGLAGADTQYF
NA,17,NA,TRBJ2-5,TRBV5-1,TGCGCCAGCAGCTTGGCAAGAGGCGGTAACCTCCAAGAGACCCAGTACTTC,CASSLARGGNLQETQYF
TRBD2,17,NA,TRBJ2-3,TRBV13,TGTGCCAGCAGCTCGCACGGGAGCGGGGGTAGCACAGATACGCAGTATTTT,CASSSHGSGGSTDTQYF
TRBD1,15,NA,TRBJ2-7,TRBV28,TGTGCCAGCAGTCGACAGACAGGGTCCTCCTACGAGCAGTACTTC,CASSRQTGSSYEQYF
TRBD1,15,NA,TRBJ1-1,TRBV5-1,TGCGCCAGCAGCCAAGTATGGACAGGGATCACTGAAGCTTTCTTT,CASSQVWTGITEAFF
NA,13,once,TRBJ2-5,TRBV7-3,TGTGCCAGCAGCTTAAACGCGCAAGAGACCCAGTACTTC,CASSLNAQETQYF
TRBD1,16,NA,TRBJ1-6,TRBV11-2,TGTGCCAGCAGCTTAGATCAGGGGGTCTATAATTCACCCCTCCACTTT,CASSLDQGVYNSPLHF